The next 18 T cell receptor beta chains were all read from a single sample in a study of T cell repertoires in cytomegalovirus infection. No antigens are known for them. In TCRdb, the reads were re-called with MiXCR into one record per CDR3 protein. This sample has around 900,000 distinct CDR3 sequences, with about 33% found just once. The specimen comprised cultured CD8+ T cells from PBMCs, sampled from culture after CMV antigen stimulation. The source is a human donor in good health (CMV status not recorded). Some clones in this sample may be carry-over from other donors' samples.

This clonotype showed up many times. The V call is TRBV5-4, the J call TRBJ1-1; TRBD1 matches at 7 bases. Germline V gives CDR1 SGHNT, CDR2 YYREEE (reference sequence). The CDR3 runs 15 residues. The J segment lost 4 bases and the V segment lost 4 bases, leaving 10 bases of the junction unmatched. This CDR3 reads CASSPEDRKGTEAFF. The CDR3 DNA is TGTGCCAGCAGCCCTGAGGACAGGAAGGGCACTGAAGCTTTCTTT.

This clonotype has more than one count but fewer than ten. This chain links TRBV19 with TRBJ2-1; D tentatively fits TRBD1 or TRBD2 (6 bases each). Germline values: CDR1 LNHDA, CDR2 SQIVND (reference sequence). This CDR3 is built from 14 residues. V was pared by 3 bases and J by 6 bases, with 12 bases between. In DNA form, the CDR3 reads TGTGCCAGTAGTATCCGGGGGCAAGGCAATGAGCAGTTCTTC. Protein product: CASSIRGQGNEQFF.

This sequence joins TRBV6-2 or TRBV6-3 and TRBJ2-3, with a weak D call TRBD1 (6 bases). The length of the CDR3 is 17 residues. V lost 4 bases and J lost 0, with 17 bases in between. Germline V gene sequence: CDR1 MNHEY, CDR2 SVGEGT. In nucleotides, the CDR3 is TGTGCCAGCAGTTCATCATCCGGGACAATTAGCACAGATACGCAGTATTTT. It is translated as CASSSSSGTISTDTQYF.

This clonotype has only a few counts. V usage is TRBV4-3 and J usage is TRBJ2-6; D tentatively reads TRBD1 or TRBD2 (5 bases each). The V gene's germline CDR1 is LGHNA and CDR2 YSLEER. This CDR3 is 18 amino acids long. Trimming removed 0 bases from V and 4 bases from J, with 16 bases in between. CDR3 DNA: TGCGCCAGCAGCCAAGATCCGTGGGGGACGACCGGGGCCAACGTCCTGACTTTC. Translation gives CASSQDPWGTTGANVLTF.

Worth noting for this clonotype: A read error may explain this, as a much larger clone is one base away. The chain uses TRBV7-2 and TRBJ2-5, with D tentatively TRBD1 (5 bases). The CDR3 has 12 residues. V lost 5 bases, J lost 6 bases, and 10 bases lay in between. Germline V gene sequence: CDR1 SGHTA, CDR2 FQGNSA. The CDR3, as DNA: TGTGCCAGCAGCCCCAGGGTGCAGACCCAGTACTTC. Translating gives CASSPRVQTQYF.

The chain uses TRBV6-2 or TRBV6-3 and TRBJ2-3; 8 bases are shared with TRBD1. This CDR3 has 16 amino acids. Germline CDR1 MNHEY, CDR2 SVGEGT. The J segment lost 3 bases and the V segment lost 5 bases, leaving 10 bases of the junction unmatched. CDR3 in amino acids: CASSGSTGVETDTQYF. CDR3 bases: TGTGCCAGCAGTGGATCGACAGGGGTGGAGACAGATACGCAGTATTTT.

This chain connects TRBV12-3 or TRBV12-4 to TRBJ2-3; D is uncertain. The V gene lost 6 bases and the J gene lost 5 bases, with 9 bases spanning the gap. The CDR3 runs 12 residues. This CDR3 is CASRYTGDTQYF. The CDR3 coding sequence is TGTGCCAGCAGGTACACGGGAGATACGCAGTATTTT.

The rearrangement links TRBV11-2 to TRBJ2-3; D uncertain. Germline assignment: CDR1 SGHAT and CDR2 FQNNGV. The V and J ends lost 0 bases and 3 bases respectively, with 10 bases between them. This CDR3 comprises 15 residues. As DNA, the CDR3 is TGTGCCAGCAGCTTAGATCTTGCCCTTACAGATACGCAGTATTTT. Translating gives CASSLDLALTDTQYF.

In nucleotides, the CDR3 is TGTGCCAGCAGTTACGCGCCAGGGAACACTGAAGCTTTCTTT. Encoded protein: CASSYAPGNTEAFF. The gene calls are TRBV6-5 and TRBJ1-1, with unresolved D. V was shortened by 2 bases and J by 1 base, with 8 bases between the two germline ends. This CDR3 region has 14 residues. The germline V gene has CDR1 MNHEY and CDR2 SVGAGI.

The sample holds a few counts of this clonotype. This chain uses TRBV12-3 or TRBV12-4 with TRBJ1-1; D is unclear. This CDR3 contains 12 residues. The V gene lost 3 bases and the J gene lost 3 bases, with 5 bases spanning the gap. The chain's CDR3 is CASSFRDTEAFF. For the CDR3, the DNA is TGTGCCAGCAGTTTTCGGGACACTGAAGCTTTCTTT.

CDR3 region: CASSPGTGQYEQYF. The DNA of the CDR3 is TGTGCCAGCAGTCCAGGGACAGGGCAGTACGAGCAGTACTTC. The J gene is TRBJ2-7, the V gene TRBV6-5; 9 nucleotides align to TRBD1. J gave up 4 bases and V 5 bases, and 6 bases lay outside the gene matches. Germline CDR1 and CDR2: MNHEY and SVGAGI. The CDR3 sequence is 14 residues long.

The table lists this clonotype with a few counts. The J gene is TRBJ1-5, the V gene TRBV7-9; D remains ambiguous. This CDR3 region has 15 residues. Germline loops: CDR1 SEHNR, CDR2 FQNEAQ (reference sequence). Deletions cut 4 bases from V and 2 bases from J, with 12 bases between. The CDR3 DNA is TGTGCCAGCAGCTCTGGCAGGCTCGGCAATCAGCCCCAGCATTTT. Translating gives CASSSGRLGNQPQHF.

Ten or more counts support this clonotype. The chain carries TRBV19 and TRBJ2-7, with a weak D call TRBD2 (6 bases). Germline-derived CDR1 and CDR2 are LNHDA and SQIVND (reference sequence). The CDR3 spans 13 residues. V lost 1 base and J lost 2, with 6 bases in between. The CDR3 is CASSIGGAYEQYF. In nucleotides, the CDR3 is TGTGCCAGTAGTATAGGGGGGGCCTACGAGCAGTACTTC.

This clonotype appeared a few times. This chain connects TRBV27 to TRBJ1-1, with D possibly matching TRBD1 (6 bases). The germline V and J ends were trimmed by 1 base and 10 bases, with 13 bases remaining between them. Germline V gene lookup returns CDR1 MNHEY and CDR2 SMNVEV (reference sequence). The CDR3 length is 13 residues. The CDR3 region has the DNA TGTGCCAGCAGTTTATATGCAGGGGCGGTAGCTTTCTTT. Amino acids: CASSLYAGAVAFF.

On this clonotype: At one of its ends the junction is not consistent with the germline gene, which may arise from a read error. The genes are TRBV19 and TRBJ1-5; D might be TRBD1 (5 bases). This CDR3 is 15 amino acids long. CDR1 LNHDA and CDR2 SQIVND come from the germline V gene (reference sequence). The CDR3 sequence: CASSFDGAEGRPQHF. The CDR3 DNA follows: TGCGCCAGTAGTTTCGACGGGGCAGAGGGACGGCCCCAGCATTTT.

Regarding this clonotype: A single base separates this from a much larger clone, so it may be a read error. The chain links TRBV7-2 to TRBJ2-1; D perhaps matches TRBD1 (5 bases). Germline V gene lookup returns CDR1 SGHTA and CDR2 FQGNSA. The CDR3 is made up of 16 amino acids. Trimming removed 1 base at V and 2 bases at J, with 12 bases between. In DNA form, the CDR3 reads TGTGCCAGCAGCTTAGACGCAGGGTCGACCTACAATGAGCAGTTCTTC. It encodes CASSLDAGSTYNEQFF.

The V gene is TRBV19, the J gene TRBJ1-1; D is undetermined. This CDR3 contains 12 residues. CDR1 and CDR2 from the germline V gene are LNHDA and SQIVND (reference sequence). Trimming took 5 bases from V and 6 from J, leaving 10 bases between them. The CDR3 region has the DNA TGTGCCAGTAGTTTTCGGGAGGCTGAAGCTTTCTTT. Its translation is CASSFREAEAFF.

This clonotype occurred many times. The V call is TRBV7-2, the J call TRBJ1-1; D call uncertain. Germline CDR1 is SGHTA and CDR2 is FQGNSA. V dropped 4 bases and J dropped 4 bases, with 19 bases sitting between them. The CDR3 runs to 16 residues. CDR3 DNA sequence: TGTGCCAGCAGCTCCCCCGGAGGGTGGAGTGGCACTGAAGCTTTCTTT. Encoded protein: CASSSPGGWSGTEAFF. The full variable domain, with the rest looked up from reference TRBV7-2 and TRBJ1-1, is GAGVSQSPSNKVTEKGKDVELRCDPISGHTALYWYRQSLGQGLEFLIYFQGNSAPDKSGLPSDRFSAERTGGSVSTLTIQRTQQEDSAVYLCASSSPGGWSGTEAFFGQGTRLTVV.